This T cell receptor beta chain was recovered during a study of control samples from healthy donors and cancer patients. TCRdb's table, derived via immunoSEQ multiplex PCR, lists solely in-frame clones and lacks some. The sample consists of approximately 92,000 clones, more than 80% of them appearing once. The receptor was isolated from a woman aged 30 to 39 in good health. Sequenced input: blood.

DNA of the CDR3: TGTGCCAGCAGTTACGGTCCCCTCTCTGGAAACACCATATATTTT. It codes for CASSYGPLSGNTIYF. V and J are TRBV6-5 and TRBJ1-3; D remains ambiguous. Germline V gene lookup returns CDR1 MNHEY and CDR2 SVGAGI. The V end was cut by 2 bases, the J end by 0 bases, with 8 bases between. The CDR3 runs to 15 residues.